The 22 T cell receptor beta chains in this list originate from one sample, sequenced in a study of shared clonotypes between healthy human individuals. TCRdb's copy holds only in-frame clones and misses some; the assay was immunoSEQ multiplex PCR. Found here are about 690,000 clones, around 90% of them singletons; the top ten hold 34%. The material sequenced was memory CD8+ T cells from PBMCs. Subset: CD45RO+ cells pooled with CCR7-negative TemRA cells. The receptors shown here come from a man in his late teens or twenties in good health. Some clones in this sample may be carry-over from other donors' samples.

The V and J genes are TRBV15 and TRBJ2-5; D might be TRBD1 or TRBD2, each matching 7 bases. Trimming stripped 5 bases from V and 5 bases from J, with 18 bases between. The CDR3 is 15 residues long. Germline loops: CDR1 LNHNV, CDR2 YYDKDF (reference sequence). Here the CDR3 reads CATSEMREGAETQYF. The CDR3 DNA is TGTGCCACCAGCGAAATGAGGGAGGGGGCCGAGACCCAGTACTTC. Based on the CDR3 plus reference TRBV15 and TRBJ2-5, the full variable domain is DAMVIQNPRYQVTQFGKPVTLSCSQTLNHNVMYWYQQKSSQAPKLLFHYYDKDFNNEADTPDNFQSRRPNTSFCFLDIRSPGLGDTAMYLCATSEMREGAETQYFGPGTRLLVL.

This sequence joins TRBV19 and TRBJ2-5; TRBD2 matches 13 bases. Losses at the gene ends were 4 bases for V and 2 bases for J; bases not matched to a gene: 7. Germline V gene data show CDR1 as LNHDA and CDR2 as SQIVND (reference sequence). The length of the CDR3 is 17 residues. The CDR3 DNA reads TGTGCCAGTAGTAATGGACTAGCGGGAGTGGTTCAAGAGACCCAGTACTTC. This sequence encodes CASSNGLAGVVQETQYF.

The rearrangement joins TRBV19 to TRBJ1-5; 10 bases align to TRBD1. Germline V gene lookup returns CDR1 LNHDA and CDR2 SQIVND (reference sequence). With 3 bases clipped from V and 7 bases from J, the junction kept 12 bases outside the gene matches. CDR3 length: 17 amino acids. In DNA, the CDR3 is TGTGCCAGTAGTATGGGACAGGGGCCCTTCATATTACAGCCCCAGCATTTT. Translating gives CASSMGQGPFILQPQHF.

This chain joins TRBV9 and TRBJ2-7; perhaps TRBD2 as D (7 bases). Germline V lookup: CDR1 SGDLS, CDR2 YYNGEE. Trimming left V 3 bases short and J 0 bases short, with 13 bases between. CDR3 length equals 15 residues. Written as DNA, the CDR3 is TGTGCCAGCAGCGCTTGGGGGGGCGGCTCCTACGAGCAGTACTTC. Encoded protein: CASSAWGGGSYEQYF.

The chain is built from TRBV9 and TRBJ2-1, with TRBD1 as a possible D gene (6 bases). V was cut by 4 bases and J by 4 bases, with 18 bases left in between. The CDR3 totals 16 residues. Germline CDR1 is SGDLS and CDR2 is YYNGEE. This CDR3 reads CASSPDHRALYNEQFF. CDR3 DNA: TGTGCCAGCAGCCCCGACCACAGGGCCCTTTACAATGAGCAGTTCTTC.

The rearrangement links TRBV6-1 to TRBJ2-7; D tentatively reads TRBD1 or TRBD2 (5 bases each). The V gene's germline CDR1 is MNHNS and CDR2 SASEGT. Trimming stripped 5 bases from V and 4 bases from J, with 15 bases between. The CDR3 totals 14 residues. The CDR3, as DNA: TGTGCCAGCAGTCGGGACCGGGCTGCATACGAGCAGTACTTC. Encoded protein: CASSRDRAAYEQYF.

This clone was found a few times. The same CDR3 is also encoded by other DNA sequences in this sample. The chain employs TRBV5-6 and TRBJ1-1; D gene ambiguous. Between the trimmed V and J ends, which lost 4 bases and 4 bases, there was a span of 8 bases. The CDR3 consists of 12 residues. Germline V gives CDR1 SGHDT, CDR2 YYEEEE. The CDR3, as DNA: TGTGCCAGCAGCCTAAGAGGCACTGAAGCTTTCTTT. Its protein is CASSLRGTEAFF.

The chain uses TRBV6-4 and TRBJ1-5; D is unresolved. Trimming left V 2 bases short and J 7 bases short, with 9 bases between. The CDR3 has 13 residues. Germline V gene lookup returns CDR1 MRHNA and CDR2 SNTAGT. This CDR3 is CASSDRAGQPQHF. The CDR3 DNA follows: TGTGCCAGCAGTGACAGGGCGGGGCAGCCCCAGCATTTT.

The chain uses TRBV9 and TRBJ2-1; TRBD2 agrees at 9 bases. Trimming cost V 0 bases and J 10 bases; bases outside gene matches: 20. The CDR3 is 19 amino acids. CDR1 and CDR2 (germline): SGDLS, YYNGEE. CDR3 region: CASSVGSPGAGGPLDEQFF. Here the CDR3 DNA reads TGTGCCAGCAGCGTAGGCTCCCCCGGGGCGGGAGGGCCATTGGACGAGCAGTTCTTC.

CDR3 amino acids: CASSDPRQGTNEKLFF. The CDR3 DNA sequence: TGTGCCAGCAGTGACCCCCGACAGGGAACTAATGAAAAACTGTTTTTT. V and J are TRBV2 and TRBJ1-4; 7 bases map to TRBD1. The trim removed 3 bases at V and 1 base at J, leaving 5 bases unmatched. CDR1 SNHLY and CDR2 FYNNEI come from the germline V gene. The CDR3 extends over 16 amino acids.

This clone was detected only once. V and J are TRBV5-6 and TRBJ1-5; 12 bases map to TRBD1. Germline loops: CDR1 SGHDT, CDR2 YYEEEE. V trimming: 4 bases; J trimming: 9 bases; junction bases outside the gene matches: 5. This CDR3 spans 14 amino acids. The CDR3 reads CASSPGTGGRPQHF. In DNA form, the CDR3 reads TGTGCCAGCAGCCCAGGGACAGGGGGCCGGCCCCAGCATTTT.

The chain carries TRBV28 and TRBJ2-7; D uncertain. Germline V CDR1 and CDR2: MDHEN, SYDVKM. The CDR3 is 16 residues long. The ends were cut back, 4 bases at V and 4 bases at J, with 20 bases in the middle. The CDR3 sequence: CASSSRVPPPLYEQYF. For the CDR3, the DNA is TGTGCCAGCAGTTCTAGGGTACCCCCCCCACTTTACGAGCAGTACTTC.

This clone was picked up one time. The V call is TRBV7-2, the J call TRBJ1-5; 8 nucleotides match TRBD1. Germline assignment: CDR1 SGHTA and CDR2 FQGNSA. This CDR3 is 14 amino acids long. V lost 3 bases, J lost 2 bases, and 0 bases stayed unmatched. In DNA, the CDR3 is TGTGCCAGCAGCTTGGGACAGGGCAATCAGCCCCAGCATTTT. Residues: CASSLGQGNQPQHF.

This clone was seen just once. This sequence joins TRBV11-2 and TRBJ2-1; perhaps D is TRBD1 or TRBD2 (5 bases each). The CDR3 consists of 16 residues. The V and J ends lost 6 bases and 8 bases respectively, with 23 bases between them. Germline assignment: CDR1 SGHAT and CDR2 FQNNGV. The DNA for the CDR3 is TGTGCCAGCAGTTCTTCCTCCGGGATCTGGGGCTATGAGCAGTTCTTC. Its protein is CASSSSSGIWGYEQFF.

The V and J genes are TRBV5-6 and TRBJ1-1; TRBD1 matches 9 bases. This CDR3 comprises 15 residues. Germline lookup yields CDR1 SGHDT and CDR2 YYEEEE. V lost 0 bases and J lost 0; bases outside the gene matches: 0. The DNA of the CDR3 is TGTGCCAGCAGCTTGGGGACAGGGGTGAACACTGAAGCTTTCTTT. This sequence encodes CASSLGTGVNTEAFF.

In DNA form, the CDR3 reads TGTGCCAGCAGCGTAGGGGACAGCCTTTATCAGCCCCAGCATTTT. As protein: CASSVGDSLYQPQHF. This chain joins TRBV9 and TRBJ1-5, with 7 positions matching TRBD1. The CDR3 runs to 15 residues. V dropped 0 bases and J dropped 5; count of bases not matched to a gene: 5. CDR1 SGDLS and CDR2 YYNGEE come from the germline V gene.

The chain employs TRBV19 and TRBJ2-7; the D call may be TRBD1 or TRBD2 (6 bases each). V shed 5 bases and J shed 2 bases, with 13 bases lying between them. This CDR3 has 14 amino acids. The V gene's germline CDR1 is LNHDA and CDR2 SQIVND (reference sequence). The CDR3 sequence: CASSPGRGPYEQYF. The CDR3 DNA follows: TGTGCCAGTAGTCCCGGCCGGGGGCCCTACGAGCAGTACTTC.

The chain combines TRBV6-1 with TRBJ1-1, with D perhaps matching TRBD1 (5 bases). Germline V gene lookup returns CDR1 MNHNS and CDR2 SASEGT. The CDR3 is made up of 17 amino acids. Trimming removed 0 bases at V and 5 bases at J, with 19 bases between. The CDR3 region has the DNA TGTGCCAGCAGTGAAGCCCGGGCTTGGGGGGGGAGAACTGAAGCTTTCTTT. Protein product: CASSEARAWGGRTEAFF.

The CDR3 loop is CASSQSAGTTYEQYF. In DNA form, the CDR3 reads TGCGCCAGCAGCCAATCAGCAGGGACTACCTACGAGCAGTACTTC. The chain is built from TRBV4-1 and TRBJ2-7, with TRBD2 identical over 7 bases. Germline V gene sequence: CDR1 MGHRA, CDR2 YSYEKL. The V segment lost 2 bases and the J segment 2 bases; nucleotides outside the gene matches: 6. The CDR3 has 15 residues.

The V and J genes are TRBV6-6 and TRBJ2-5; D may be TRBD1 (6 bases). The end of the DNA fits TRBJ2-7 better, so the J call may be wrong. This CDR3 comprises 13 residues. Germline values: CDR1 MNHNY, CDR2 SVGAGI (reference sequence). The CDR3: CASSYMQGYEQYF. As DNA, the CDR3 is TGTGCCAGCAGTTACATGCAGGGGTACGAGCAGTACTTC.

The CDR3 here is CASSLVGATETQYF. CDR3 sequence (DNA): TGTGCCAGCAGTTTAGTAGGGGCGACTGAGACCCAGTACTTC. The chain uses TRBV28 and TRBJ2-5; the D gene is possibly TRBD1 (5 bases). Trimming cost V 2 bases and J 5 bases, with 12 bases left between them. This CDR3 has 14 residues. The germline gives CDR1 MDHEN, CDR2 SYDVKM.

The rearrangement joins TRBV7-2 to TRBJ1-5, with D possibly being TRBD1 (5 bases). The CDR3 sequence is 15 residues long. V was shortened by 4 bases and J by 0 bases, with 10 bases between the two germline ends. The V gene's germline CDR1 is SGHTA and CDR2 FQGNSA. For the CDR3, the DNA is TGTGCCAGCAGCTCACGGGACGGTAGCAATCAGCCCCAGCATTTT. It yields the protein CASSSRDGSNQPQHF.